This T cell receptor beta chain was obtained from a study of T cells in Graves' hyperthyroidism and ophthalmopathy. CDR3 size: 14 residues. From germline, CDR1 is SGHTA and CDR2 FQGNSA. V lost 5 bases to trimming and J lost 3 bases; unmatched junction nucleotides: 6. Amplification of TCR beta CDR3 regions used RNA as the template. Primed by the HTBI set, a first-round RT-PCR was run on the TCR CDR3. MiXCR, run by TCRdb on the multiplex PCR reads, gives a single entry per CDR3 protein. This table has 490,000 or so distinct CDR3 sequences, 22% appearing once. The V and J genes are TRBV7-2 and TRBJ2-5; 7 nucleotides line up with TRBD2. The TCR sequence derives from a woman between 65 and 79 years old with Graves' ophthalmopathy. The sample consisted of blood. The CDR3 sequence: CASSPGLVEETQYF. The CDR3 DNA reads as TGTGCCAGCAGCCCAGGACTAGTTGAAGAGACCCAGTACTTC.